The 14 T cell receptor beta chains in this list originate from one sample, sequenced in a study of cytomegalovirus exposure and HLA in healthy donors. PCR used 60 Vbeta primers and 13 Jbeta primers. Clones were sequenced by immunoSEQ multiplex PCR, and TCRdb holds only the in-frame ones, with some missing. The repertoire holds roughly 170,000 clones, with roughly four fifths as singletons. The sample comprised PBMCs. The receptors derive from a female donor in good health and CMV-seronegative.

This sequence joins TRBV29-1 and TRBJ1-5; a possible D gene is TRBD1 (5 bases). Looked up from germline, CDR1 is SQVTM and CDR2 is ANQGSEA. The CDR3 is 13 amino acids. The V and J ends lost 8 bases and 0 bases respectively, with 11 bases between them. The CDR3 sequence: CSQSGDSNQPQHF. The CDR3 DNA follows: TGCAGCCAGTCGGGGGATAGCAATCAGCCCCAGCATTTT.

CDR3 amino acids: CASSPGQVYGYTF. The CDR3 nucleotides read TGTGCCAGCAGTCCGGGACAGGTATATGGCTACACCTTC. The J gene is TRBJ1-2, the V gene TRBV28, with 8 bases that match TRBD1. V trimming: 5 bases; J trimming: 5 bases; junction bases outside the gene matches: 4. The CDR3 totals 13 residues. CDR1 and CDR2 (germline): MDHEN, SYDVKM.

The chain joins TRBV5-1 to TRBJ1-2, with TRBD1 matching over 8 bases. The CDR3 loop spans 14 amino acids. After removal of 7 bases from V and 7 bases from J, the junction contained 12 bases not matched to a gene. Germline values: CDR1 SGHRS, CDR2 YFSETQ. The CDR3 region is CASARTGNVVGYTF. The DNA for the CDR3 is TGCGCCAGCGCCCGGACAGGGAATGTAGTTGGCTACACCTTC.

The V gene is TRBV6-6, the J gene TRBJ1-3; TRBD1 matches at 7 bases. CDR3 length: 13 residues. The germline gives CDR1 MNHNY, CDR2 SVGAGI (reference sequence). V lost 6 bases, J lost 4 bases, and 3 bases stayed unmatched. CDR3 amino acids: CASRGGEGNTIYF. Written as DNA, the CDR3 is TGTGCCAGCAGAGGGGGCGAAGGAAACACCATATATTTT.

In DNA form, the CDR3 reads TGTGCCAGCAGTGAACGGGTTGGCTACGAGCAGTACTTC. This translates into CASSERVGYEQYF. The chain links TRBV6-1 to TRBJ2-7; no definite D call. Germline lookup yields CDR1 MNHNS and CDR2 SASEGT. V lost 2 bases and J 3 bases, leaving 8 bases between the germline ends. The CDR3 spans 13 residues.

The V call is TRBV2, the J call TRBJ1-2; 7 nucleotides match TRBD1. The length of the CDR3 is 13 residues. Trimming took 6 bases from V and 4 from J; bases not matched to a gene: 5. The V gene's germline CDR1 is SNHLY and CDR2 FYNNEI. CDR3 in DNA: TGTGCCAGCAGAGGGGACAGCGCCTATGGCTACACCTTC. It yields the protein CASRGDSAYGYTF.

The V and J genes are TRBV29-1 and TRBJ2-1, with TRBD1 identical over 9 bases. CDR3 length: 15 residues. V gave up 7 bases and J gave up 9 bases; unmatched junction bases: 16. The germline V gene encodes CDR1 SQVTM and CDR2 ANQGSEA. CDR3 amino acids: CSALWGTGRGSEQFF. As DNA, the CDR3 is TGCAGCGCACTTTGGGGGACAGGGAGGGGTAGTGAGCAGTTCTTC.

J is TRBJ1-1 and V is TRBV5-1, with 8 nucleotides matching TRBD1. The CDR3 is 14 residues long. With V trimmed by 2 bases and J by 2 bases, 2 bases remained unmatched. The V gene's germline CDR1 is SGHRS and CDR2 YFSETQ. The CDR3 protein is CASSFGQGNTEAFF. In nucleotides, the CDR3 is TGCGCCAGCAGCTTTGGACAGGGAAACACTGAAGCTTTCTTT.

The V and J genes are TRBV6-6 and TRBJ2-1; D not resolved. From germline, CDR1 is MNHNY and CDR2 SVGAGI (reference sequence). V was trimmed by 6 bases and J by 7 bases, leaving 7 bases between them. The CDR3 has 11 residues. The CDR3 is CASSADNEQFF. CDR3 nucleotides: TGTGCCAGCAGCGCAGATAATGAGCAGTTCTTC.

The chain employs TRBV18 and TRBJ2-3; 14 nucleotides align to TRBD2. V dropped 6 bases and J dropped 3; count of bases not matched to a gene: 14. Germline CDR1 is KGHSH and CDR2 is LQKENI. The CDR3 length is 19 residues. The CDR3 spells CASSLFSGTSGGRTDTQYF. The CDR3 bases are TGTGCCAGCTCGCTATTTTCCGGGACTAGCGGGGGCCGGACAGATACGCAGTATTTT.

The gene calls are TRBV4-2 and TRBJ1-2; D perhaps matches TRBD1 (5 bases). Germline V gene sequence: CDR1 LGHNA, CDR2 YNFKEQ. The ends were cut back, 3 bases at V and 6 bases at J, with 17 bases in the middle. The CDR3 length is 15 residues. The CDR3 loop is CASSQGQGLRDGYTF. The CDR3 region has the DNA TGTGCCAGCAGCCAGGGCCAGGGTTTACGCGATGGCTACACCTTC.

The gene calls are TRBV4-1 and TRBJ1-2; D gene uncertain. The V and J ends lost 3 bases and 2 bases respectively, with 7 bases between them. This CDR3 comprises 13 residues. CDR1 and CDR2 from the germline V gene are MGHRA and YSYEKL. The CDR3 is CASSHTANYGYTF. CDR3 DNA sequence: TGCGCCAGCAGCCACACAGCCAACTATGGCTACACCTTC.

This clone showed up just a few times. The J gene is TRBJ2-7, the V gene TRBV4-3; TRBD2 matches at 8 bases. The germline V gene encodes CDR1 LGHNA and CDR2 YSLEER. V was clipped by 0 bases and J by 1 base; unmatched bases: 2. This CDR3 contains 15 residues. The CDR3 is CASSQETSGSYEQYF. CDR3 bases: TGCGCCAGCAGCCAAGAAACTAGCGGATCCTACGAGCAGTACTTC.

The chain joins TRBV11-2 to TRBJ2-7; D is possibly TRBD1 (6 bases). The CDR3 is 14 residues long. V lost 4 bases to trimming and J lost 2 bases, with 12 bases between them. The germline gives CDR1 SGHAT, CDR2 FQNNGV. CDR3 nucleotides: TGTGCCAGCAGCTATGGGGGCAGCGCCTACGAGCAGTACTTC. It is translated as CASSYGGSAYEQYF.